Given below is one T cell receptor (beta chain) in context. Its antigen is still unknown. This specimen comes from a study of T cell responses to AZD1222 COVID-19 vaccine. Study details: Researchers grouped second doses given at about 4 or about 12 weeks into one pool. The study, taken as a whole, reports: Reports indicate that nearly half of spike-specific TCRs are directed at unmutated variant regions. Regions 160-218 and 743-854 dominated among vaccine-associated CD4 TCRs spanning spike.

Per germline, CDR1 GTSNPN and CDR2 SVGIG (reference sequence). The CDR3 totals 16 residues. V was pared by 4 bases and J by 3 bases, with 22 bases between. This table comes from immunoSEQ multiplex PCR, and its TCRdb copy is limited to in-frame clones, with some not included. The data hold approximately 110,000 clones, with around 87% observed a single time. The input for sequencing was peripheral blood, taken on day 0 of AZD1222 vaccination. The clonotype comes from an adult in good health. The chain has TRBV30 and TRBJ2-7; tentatively, D is TRBD1 or TRBD2 (6 bases each). CDR3 sequence (DNA): TGTGCCTGGACTCCCGAGGGGGGCCGACTCGGCTACGAGCAGTACTTC. This encodes CAWTPEGGRLGYEQYF.